This T cell receptor beta chain was recovered during a study of early T cells in non-severe SARS-CoV-2 infection. Study-level results: VDJdb-based annotation leaned toward anti-spike CD8 responses and missed private and CD4 specificities.

Individual cDNA molecules carried attached unique molecular identifiers. MiXCR, applied by TCRdb to the 5' RACE reads, yields one record per CDR3 protein. The table records roughly 50,000 distinct CDR3 sequences, approximately 8.1% of them present only once. This clonotype was found many times. What it binds is not known. One junction end disagrees with the germline gene, perhaps due to a read error. CDR1 and CDR2 from the germline V gene are MNHNY and SVGAGI (reference sequence). The CDR3 contains 16 residues. This sequence joins TRBV6-6 and TRBJ1-3; D is uncertain. The receptor was isolated from an adult who was a healthcare worker with PCR-confirmed SARS-CoV-2 infection or an uninfected control (not recorded which). Specimen: whole blood. The CDR3 region has the DNA TGTGCCAGCAGTTACTCGACTTCCAGCTCTGAAAACACCATATATTTT. Its translation is CASSYSTSSSENTIYF.